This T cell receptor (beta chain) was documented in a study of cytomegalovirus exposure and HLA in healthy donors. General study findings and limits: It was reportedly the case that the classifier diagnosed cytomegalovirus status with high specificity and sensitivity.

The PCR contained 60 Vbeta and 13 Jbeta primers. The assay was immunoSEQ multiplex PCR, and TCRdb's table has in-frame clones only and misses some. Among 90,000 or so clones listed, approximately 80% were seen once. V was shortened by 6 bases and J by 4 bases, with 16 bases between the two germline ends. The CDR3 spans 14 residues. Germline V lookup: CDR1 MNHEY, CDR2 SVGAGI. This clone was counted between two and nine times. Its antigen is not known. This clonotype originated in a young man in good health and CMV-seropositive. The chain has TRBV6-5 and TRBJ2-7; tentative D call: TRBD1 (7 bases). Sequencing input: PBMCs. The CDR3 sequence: CASSRTGGGYEQYF. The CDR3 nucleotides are TGTGCCAGCAGCCGGACAGGTGGAGGGTACGAGCAGTACTTC.